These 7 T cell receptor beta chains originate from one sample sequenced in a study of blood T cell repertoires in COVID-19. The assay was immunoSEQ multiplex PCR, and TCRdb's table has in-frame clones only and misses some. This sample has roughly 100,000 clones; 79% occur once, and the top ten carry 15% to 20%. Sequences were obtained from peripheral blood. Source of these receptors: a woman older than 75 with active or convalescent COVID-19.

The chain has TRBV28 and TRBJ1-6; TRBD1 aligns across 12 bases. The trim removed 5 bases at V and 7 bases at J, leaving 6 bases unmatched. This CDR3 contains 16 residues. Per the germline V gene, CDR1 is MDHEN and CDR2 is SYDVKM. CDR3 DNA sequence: TGTGCCAGCAGTAGAGGGACAGGGGGCCGGAATTCACCCCTCCACTTT. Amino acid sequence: CASSRGTGGRNSPLHF.

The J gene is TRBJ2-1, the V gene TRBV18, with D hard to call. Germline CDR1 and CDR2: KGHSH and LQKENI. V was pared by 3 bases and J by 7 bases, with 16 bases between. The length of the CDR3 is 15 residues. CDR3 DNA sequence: TGTGCCAGCTCACCTCTGGGCCAGCCAAGGAATGAGCAGTTCTTC. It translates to CASSPLGQPRNEQFF. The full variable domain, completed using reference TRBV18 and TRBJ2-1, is NAGVMQNPRHLVRRRGQEARLRCSPMKGHSHVYWYRQLPEEGLKFMVYLQKENIIDESGMPKERFSAEFPKEGPSILRIQQVVRGDSAAYFCASSPLGQPRNEQFFGPGTRLTVL.

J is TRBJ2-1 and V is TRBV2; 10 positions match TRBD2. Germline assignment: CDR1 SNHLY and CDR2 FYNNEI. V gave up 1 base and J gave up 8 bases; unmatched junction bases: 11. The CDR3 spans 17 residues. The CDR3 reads CASSEGAGGPRLDEQFF. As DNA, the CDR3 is TGTGCCAGCAGTGAAGGAGCGGGAGGGCCGAGGTTAGATGAGCAGTTCTTC.

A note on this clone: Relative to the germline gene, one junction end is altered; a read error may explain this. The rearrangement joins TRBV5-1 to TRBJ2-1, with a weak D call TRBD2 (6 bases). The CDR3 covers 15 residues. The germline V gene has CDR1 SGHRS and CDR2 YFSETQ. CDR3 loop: CASSLAVVRDYEQFF. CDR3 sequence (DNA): TGTGCCAGCAGCTTGGCCGTTGTCAGGGACTATGAGCAGTTCTTC. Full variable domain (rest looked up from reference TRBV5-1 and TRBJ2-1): KAGVTQTPRYLIKTRGQQVTLSCSPISGHRSVSWYQQTPGQGLQFLFEYFSETQRNKGNFPGRFSGRQFSNSRSEMNVSTLELGDSALYLCASSLAVVRDYEQFFGPGTRLTVL.

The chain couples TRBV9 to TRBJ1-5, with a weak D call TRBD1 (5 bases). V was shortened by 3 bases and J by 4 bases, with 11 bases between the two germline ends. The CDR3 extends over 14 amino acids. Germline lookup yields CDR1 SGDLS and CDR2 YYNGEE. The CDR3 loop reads CASSAGGLNQPQHF. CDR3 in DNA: TGTGCCAGCAGCGCGGGGGGGTTGAATCAGCCCCAGCATTTT.

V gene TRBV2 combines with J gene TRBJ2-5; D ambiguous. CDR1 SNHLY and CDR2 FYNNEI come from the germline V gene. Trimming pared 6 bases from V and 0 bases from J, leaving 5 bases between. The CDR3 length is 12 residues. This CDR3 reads CASRENQETQYF. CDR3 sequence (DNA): TGTGCCAGCAGGGAGAACCAAGAGACCCAGTACTTC.

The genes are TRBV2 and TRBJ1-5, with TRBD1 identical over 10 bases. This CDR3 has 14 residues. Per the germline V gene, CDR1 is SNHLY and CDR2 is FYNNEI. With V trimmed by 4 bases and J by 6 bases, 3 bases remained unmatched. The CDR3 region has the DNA TGTGCCAGCAGTGGGGACAGGGGAAGTCAGCCCCAGCATTTT. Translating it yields CASSGDRGSQPQHF. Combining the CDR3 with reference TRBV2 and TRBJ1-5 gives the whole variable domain EPEVTQTPSHQVTQMGQEVILRCVPISNHLYFYWYRQILGQKVEFLVSFYNNEISEKSEIFDDQFSVERPDGSNFTLKIRSTKLEDSAMYFCASSGDRGSQPQHFGDGTRLSIL.